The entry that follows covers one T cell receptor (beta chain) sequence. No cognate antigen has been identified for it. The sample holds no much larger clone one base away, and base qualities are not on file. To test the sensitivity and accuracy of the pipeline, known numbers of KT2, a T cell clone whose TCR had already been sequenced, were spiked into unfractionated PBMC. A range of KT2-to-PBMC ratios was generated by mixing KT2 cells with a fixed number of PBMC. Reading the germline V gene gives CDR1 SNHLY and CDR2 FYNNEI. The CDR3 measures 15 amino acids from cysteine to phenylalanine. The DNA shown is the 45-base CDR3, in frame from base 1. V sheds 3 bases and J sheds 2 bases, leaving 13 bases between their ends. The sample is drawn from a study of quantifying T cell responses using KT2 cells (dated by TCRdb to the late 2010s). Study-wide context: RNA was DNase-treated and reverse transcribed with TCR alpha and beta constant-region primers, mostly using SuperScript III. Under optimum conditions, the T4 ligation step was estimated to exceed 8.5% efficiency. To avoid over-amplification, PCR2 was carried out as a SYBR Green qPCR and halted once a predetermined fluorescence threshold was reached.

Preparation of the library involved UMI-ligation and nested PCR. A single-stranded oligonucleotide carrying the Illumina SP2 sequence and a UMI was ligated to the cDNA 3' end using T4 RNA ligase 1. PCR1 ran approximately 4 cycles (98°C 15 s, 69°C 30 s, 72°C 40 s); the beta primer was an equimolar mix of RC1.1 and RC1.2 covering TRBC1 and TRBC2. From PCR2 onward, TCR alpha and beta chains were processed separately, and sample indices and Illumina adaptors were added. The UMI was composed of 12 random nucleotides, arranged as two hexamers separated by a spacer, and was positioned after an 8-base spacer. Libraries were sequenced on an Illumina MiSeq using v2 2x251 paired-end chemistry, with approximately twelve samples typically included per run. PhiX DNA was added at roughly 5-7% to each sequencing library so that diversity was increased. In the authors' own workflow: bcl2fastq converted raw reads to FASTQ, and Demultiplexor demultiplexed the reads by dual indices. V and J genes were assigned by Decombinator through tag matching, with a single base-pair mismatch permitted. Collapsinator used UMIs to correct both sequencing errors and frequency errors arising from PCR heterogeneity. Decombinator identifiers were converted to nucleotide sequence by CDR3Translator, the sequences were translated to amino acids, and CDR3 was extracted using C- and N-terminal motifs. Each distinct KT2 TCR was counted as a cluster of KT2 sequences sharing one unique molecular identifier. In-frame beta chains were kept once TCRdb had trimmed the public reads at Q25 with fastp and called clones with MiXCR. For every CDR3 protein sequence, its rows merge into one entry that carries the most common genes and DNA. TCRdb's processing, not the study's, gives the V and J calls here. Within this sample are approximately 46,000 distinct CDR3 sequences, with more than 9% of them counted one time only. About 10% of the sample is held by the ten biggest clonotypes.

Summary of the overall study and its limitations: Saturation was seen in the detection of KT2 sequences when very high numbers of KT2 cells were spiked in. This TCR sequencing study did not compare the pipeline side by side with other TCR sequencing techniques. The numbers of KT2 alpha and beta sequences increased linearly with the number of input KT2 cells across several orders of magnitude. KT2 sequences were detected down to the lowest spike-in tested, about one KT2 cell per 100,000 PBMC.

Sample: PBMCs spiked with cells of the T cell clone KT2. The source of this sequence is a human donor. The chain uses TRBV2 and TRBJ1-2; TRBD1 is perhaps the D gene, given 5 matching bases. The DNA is TGTGCCAGCAGTGATGCCTCGAGGGGCAACTATGGCTACACCTTC. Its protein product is CASSDASRGNYGYTF.